This entry lists 17 T cell receptor beta chains sequenced from one sample in a study of regulatory T cells in long-lasting Graves disease. Time point in this sample: persistent/refractory GD, antithyroid drugs over 5 years with positive TRAb. PBMC-extracted RNA yielded the TCR library. Investigators prepared the TCR beta libraries by applying iRepertoire HTBI primers and Arm-PCR of CDR3 regions. MiXCR was run by TCRdb on the multiplex PCR reads, yielding one entry per CDR3 protein. Of approximately 350,000 distinct CDR3 sequences listed, approximately 25% are singletons. The sequencing here drew on peripheral blood mononuclear cells (PBMCs), taken when the disease was refractory, from a patient treated with antithyroid drugs. The origin of the receptors is a woman between 40 and 55 years old with Graves disease.

The rearrangement links TRBV7-2 to TRBJ1-1, with a possible D match to TRBD1 (6 bases). The germline V and J ends were trimmed by 0 bases and 1 base, with 18 bases remaining between them. Germline assignment: CDR1 SGHTA and CDR2 FQGNSA. This CDR3 comprises 18 residues. CDR3 nucleotides: TGTGCCAGCAGCTTAGCGGGTTGGCTGGGACACAGGAACACTGAAGCTTTCTTT. Translation gives CASSLAGWLGHRNTEAFF.

The gene calls are TRBV3-1 and TRBJ2-5; no reliable D call. Between the trimmed V and J ends, which lost 2 bases and 4 bases, there was a span of 14 bases. CDR1 LGHDT and CDR2 YNNKEL come from the germline V gene (reference sequence). This CDR3 contains 15 residues. The CDR3 DNA sequence: TGTGCCAGCAGCCAAACGGCAGGTGTAGTAGAGACCCAGTACTTC. It is translated as CASSQTAGVVETQYF.

The chain carries TRBV30 and TRBJ2-7, with TRBD1 matching over 9 bases. V trimming: 4 bases; J trimming: 6 bases; junction bases outside the gene matches: 4. This CDR3 has 12 residues. Per germline, CDR1 GTSNPN and CDR2 SVGIG (reference sequence). CDR3 in DNA: TGTGCCTGGACCGGGACAGGGATCGAGCAGTACTTC. This encodes CAWTGTGIEQYF.

The table lists this clonotype with many counts. V and J are TRBV20-1 and TRBJ1-2, with no clear D. This CDR3 comprises 9 residues. The ends were cut back, 5 bases at V and 8 bases at J, with 6 bases in the middle. Germline lookup yields CDR1 DFQATT and CDR2 SNEGSKA (reference sequence). DNA of the CDR3: TGCAGTGCTGGGGAAGGCTACACCTTC. This translates into CSAGEGYTF.

In this sample, this clonotype turned up many times. V is TRBV6-2 or TRBV6-3 and J is TRBJ1-5, with 7 positions matching TRBD1. Trimming at V came to 5 bases and at J to 7 bases, leaving 11 bases not matched to a gene. There are 15 residues in the CDR3. Germline CDR1 reads MNHEY; CDR2 reads SVGEGT. CDR3 nucleotide sequence: TGTGCCAGCAGTAATCAGGGGGAATTGAGGCAGCCCCAGCATTTT. Its protein product is CASSNQGELRQPQHF.

This clonotype has a handful of counts. The rearrangement links TRBV5-1 to TRBJ2-7, with D possibly being TRBD1 (5 bases). The CDR3 runs to 15 residues. Trimming took off 0 bases at V and 3 bases at J, with 13 bases between the two ends. Germline values: CDR1 SGHRS, CDR2 YFSETQ. The CDR3 is CASSLGVGAYYEQYF. DNA of the CDR3: TGCGCCAGCAGCTTGGGGGTAGGGGCCTACTACGAGCAGTACTTC.

Many counts were recorded for this clonotype. This rearrangement joins TRBV12-3 or TRBV12-4 to TRBJ1-5, with D unclear. The CDR3 contains 14 residues. Trimming pared 1 base from V and 6 bases from J, leaving 10 bases between. CDR3 sequence reads: CASSLVPPGQPQHF. In nucleotides, the CDR3 is TGTGCCAGCAGTTTAGTTCCCCCGGGTCAGCCCCAGCATTTT.

This clonotype was found a few times. The chain uses TRBV29-1 and TRBJ1-1; possibly TRBD1 for D (5 bases). The CDR3 has 11 residues. CDR1 and CDR2 from the germline V gene are SQVTM and ANQGSEA. V was clipped by 7 bases and J by 1 base, with 7 bases between them. CDR3 DNA: TGCAGCGCCGACAGGAACACTGAAGCTTTCTTT. As protein: CSADRNTEAFF.

This clonotype was detected many times. The chain carries TRBV28 and TRBJ1-4, with D perhaps TRBD1 (6 bases). Germline lookup yields CDR1 MDHEN and CDR2 SYDVKM. This CDR3 region has 15 residues. Trimming took 7 bases from V and 2 from J, leaving 14 bases between them. As DNA, the CDR3 is TGTGCCAGCACCCCATTAGGGGGGACTAATGAAAAACTGTTTTTT. It codes for CASTPLGGTNEKLFF.

This rearrangement joins TRBV5-1 to TRBJ1-6, with D possibly matching TRBD1 (6 bases). Trimming cost V 0 bases and J 3 bases, with 10 bases left between them. The CDR3 covers 16 residues. CDR1 is SGHRS, CDR2 YFSETQ, per germline. CDR3 in amino acids: CASSLGQAIYNSPLHF. The CDR3 DNA sequence: TGCGCCAGCAGCTTGGGACAGGCGATCTATAATTCACCCCTCCACTTT.

This clonotype has just a few counts. The chain joins TRBV5-1 to TRBJ2-7; the D gene is possibly TRBD2 (5 bases). V lost 0 bases and J lost 0, with 10 bases in between. The CDR3 totals 15 residues. Per the germline V gene, CDR1 is SGHRS and CDR2 is YFSETQ. CDR3 sequence (DNA): TGCGCCAGCAGCTTGGAACGGGAATACTCCTACGAGCAGTACTTC. It specifies CASSLEREYSYEQYF.

The chain recombines TRBV11-2 with TRBJ2-5; 9 bases agree with TRBD1. The germline V gene encodes CDR1 SGHAT and CDR2 FQNNGV. The junction had 9 bases not matched to a gene; V was cut back by 6 bases and J by 4 bases. The CDR3 runs 15 residues. The CDR3 bases are TGTGCCAGCAGACAACCTGGGGACAGGGCAGAGACCCAGTACTTC. It is translated as CASRQPGDRAETQYF.

There are many counts of this clonotype. The gene calls are TRBV11-2 and TRBJ2-5; 9 nucleotides agree with TRBD1. Germline V gives CDR1 SGHAT, CDR2 FQNNGV. The CDR3 is 16 residues long. J gave up 5 bases and V 7 bases, and 14 bases lay outside the gene matches. CDR3 loop: CASTTQRDRVRETQYF. CDR3 coding DNA: TGTGCCAGCACCACGCAAAGGGACAGGGTGCGGGAGACCCAGTACTTC.

In this sample, this clonotype turned up a few times. The chain is built from TRBV5-1 and TRBJ2-5, with a possible D match to TRBD2 (5 bases). The V and J ends lost 5 bases and 2 bases respectively, with 10 bases between them. The CDR3 contains 13 residues. Germline loops: CDR1 SGHRS, CDR2 YFSETQ. Written as DNA, the CDR3 is TGCGCCAGCAGTTGGAGGAAACAAGAGACCCAGTACTTC. Translation gives CASSWRKQETQYF.

This clonotype appeared many times. The chain employs TRBV2 and TRBJ2-4; D unresolved. The CDR3 runs 15 residues. Germline CDR1 and CDR2: SNHLY and FYNNEI. The V gene lost 5 bases and the J gene lost 0 bases, with 11 bases spanning the gap. CDR3 sequence (DNA): TGTGCCAGCAGTTGGCAGCCCCTAGCCAAAAACATTCAGTACTTC. This codes for CASSWQPLAKNIQYF.

This clonotype was counted at least ten times. The rearrangement links TRBV7-9 to TRBJ1-5; a possible D gene is TRBD1 (5 bases). Germline values: CDR1 SEHNR, CDR2 FQNEAQ (reference sequence). Trimming left V 5 bases short and J 2 bases short, with 13 bases between. CDR3 length: 15 amino acids. CDR3 amino acids: CASSPGGTGNQPQHF. CDR3 nucleotides: TGTGCCAGCAGCCCCGGGGGTACGGGCAATCAGCCCCAGCATTTT.

The chain carries TRBV9 and TRBJ1-4, with D possibly matching TRBD1 (6 bases). With 3 bases removed from V and 4 bases from J, the gap between germline ends came to 13 bases. This CDR3 is built from 15 residues. CDR1 is SGDLS, CDR2 YYNGEE, per germline. The CDR3 DNA reads TGTGCCAGCAGCGCAGGACAGACTATTAATGAAAAACTGTTTTTT. It codes for CASSAGQTINEKLFF.